The 15 T cell receptor beta chains reported below all come from one sample, sequenced in a study of brain T cells in children with intractable seizures. TCRdb's copy holds only in-frame clones and misses some; the assay was immunoSEQ multiplex PCR. The sample includes around 100,000 clones, 90% to 95% seen only once; the top ten take 3.8%. This specimen was peripheral blood, taken at surgery. These receptors were collected from a boy in the first two years of life with hemimegalencephaly and intractable seizures.

The chain carries TRBV28 and TRBJ2-6; 12 bases line up with TRBD2. J lost 4 bases, V lost 2 bases, and 9 bases had no gene match. Germline loops: CDR1 MDHEN, CDR2 SYDVKM. This CDR3 has 19 residues. The CDR3 DNA reads as TGTGCCAGCAGTTTAAACCTTCTAGCGGGAGGGCCCGGGGCCAACGTCCTGACTTTC. Its translation is CASSLNLLAGGPGANVLTF.

The gene calls are TRBV6-1 and TRBJ1-4; no clear D gene. CDR1 is MNHNS, CDR2 SASEGT, per germline. Deletions cut 3 bases from V and 8 bases from J, with 10 bases between. This CDR3 is built from 13 residues. CDR3 nucleotide sequence: TGTGCCAGCAGTGAGCCTCCATACGAAAAACTGTTTTTT. Residues: CASSEPPYEKLFF.

In this sample, this clone turned up once. The rearrangement links TRBV10-2 to TRBJ1-5, with D possibly matching TRBD1 (5 bases). Trimming removed 2 bases at V and 1 base at J, with 15 bases between. The CDR3 sequence is 17 residues long. From germline, CDR1 is WSHSY and CDR2 SAAADI. CDR3: CASSEKGLEGSNQPQHF. CDR3 nucleotides: TGCGCCAGCAGTGAGAAGGGGCTGGAGGGGAGCAATCAGCCCCAGCATTTT.

This clone was observed a single time. This chain links TRBV7-8 with TRBJ1-5; 8 positions agree with TRBD1. V shed 5 bases, J shed 4 bases, and the junction held 10 bases outside the gene matches. The germline gives CDR1 SGHVS, CDR2 FQNEAQ. CDR3 length: 16 residues. The CDR3 loop is CASSASDRGGNQPQHF. The DNA of the CDR3 is TGTGCCAGCAGCGCCTCCGACAGGGGAGGGAATCAGCCCCAGCATTTT.

The chain uses TRBV9 and TRBJ2-7, with 7 bases lining up with TRBD1. V lost 2 bases to trimming and J lost 3 bases; unmatched junction nucleotides: 8. There are 15 residues in the CDR3. Per germline, CDR1 SGDLS and CDR2 YYNGEE. CDR3 amino acids: CASSVGVRDSYEQYF. CDR3 sequence (DNA): TGTGCCAGCAGCGTGGGAGTCCGGGACAGCTACGAGCAGTACTTC.

This clone has only a few counts. This rearrangement joins TRBV2 to TRBJ1-5; 7 nucleotides agree with TRBD1. The V gene's germline CDR1 is SNHLY and CDR2 FYNNEI. The CDR3 sequence is 14 residues long. The trim removed 6 bases at V and 2 bases at J, leaving 4 bases unmatched. In nucleotides, the CDR3 is TGTGCCAGCAGGAGACAGGGTGGCAATCAGCCCCAGCATTTT. It codes for CASRRQGGNQPQHF.

The genes are TRBV7-6 and TRBJ2-3; 9 bases are shared with TRBD2. Germline CDR1 SGHVS, CDR2 FNYEAQ. The V and J ends lost 1 base and 5 bases, in that order; junction bases with no gene match: 13. This CDR3 spans 18 amino acids. CDR3 DNA sequence: TGTGCCAGCAGCTTAGTCATGTCTAGCGGGGCCCGGGAAGATACGCAGTATTTT. This gives the protein CASSLVMSSGAREDTQYF. The full variable domain, completed using reference TRBV7-6 and TRBJ2-3, is GAGVSQSPRYKVTKRGQDVALRCDPISGHVSLYWYRQALGQGPEFLTYFNYEAQQDKSGLPNDRFSAERPEGSISTLTIQRTEQRDSAMYRCASSLVMSSGAREDTQYFGPGTRLTVL.

The rearrangement links TRBV28 to TRBJ2-7; 9 nucleotides agree with TRBD1. The CDR3 spans 15 residues. The V segment lost 10 bases and the J segment 6 bases; nucleotides outside the gene matches: 16. Germline lookup yields CDR1 MDHEN and CDR2 SYDVKM. Written as DNA, the CDR3 is TGTGCCATCGAGTCCGGGACAGGGATACTTGGCGAGCAGTACTTC. This codes for CAIESGTGILGEQYF.

This clone showed up just once. The J gene is TRBJ2-7, the V gene TRBV5-4; D unresolved. The CDR3 spans 11 residues. V was clipped by 1 base and J by 5 bases, with 4 bases between them. Germline V lookup: CDR1 SGHNT, CDR2 YYREEE (reference sequence). The CDR3 DNA reads as TGTGCCAGCAGCTTGATCGACGAGCAGTACTTC. Its protein product is CASSLIDEQYF.

The chain uses TRBV11-2 and TRBJ2-7; D is unresolved. CDR3 length equals 12 residues. CDR1 SGHAT and CDR2 FQNNGV come from the germline V gene. V lost 1 base and J 3 bases, leaving 4 bases between the germline ends. CDR3 protein: CASSLVDYEQYF. In nucleotides, the CDR3 is TGTGCCAGCAGCTTAGTTGACTACGAGCAGTACTTC.

The chain carries TRBV6-2 or TRBV6-3 and TRBJ2-7, with 9 bases matching TRBD2. The V gene's germline CDR1 is MNHEY and CDR2 SVGEGT. Losses at the gene ends were 2 bases for V and 6 bases for J; bases not matched to a gene: 5. The CDR3 is 14 residues long. DNA of the CDR3: TGTGCCAGCAGTTACGCGGGAGGGGGCATCGAGCAGTACTTC. Its translation is CASSYAGGGIEQYF.

V usage is TRBV18 and J usage is TRBJ2-7; D call uncertain. This CDR3 spans 13 amino acids. V lost 2 bases and J lost 2, with 7 bases in between. The germline V gene has CDR1 KGHSH and CDR2 LQKENI. The CDR3 DNA is TGTGCCAGCTCACCAGGGGTCCCCTACGAGCAGTACTTC. Its translation: CASSPGVPYEQYF.

The V and J genes are TRBV7-3 and TRBJ2-5, with 9 bases fitting TRBD2. The ends lost 1 base at V and 4 bases at J; junction bases unmatched: 10. CDR3 length: 17 residues. Germline V CDR1 and CDR2: SGHTA, FQGTGA. CDR3 amino acids: CASSLMASGRMGETQYF. For the CDR3, the DNA is TGTGCCAGCAGCTTAATGGCAAGCGGGAGGATGGGAGAGACCCAGTACTTC.

V usage is TRBV28 and J usage is TRBJ1-2, with 7 bases matching TRBD1. The CDR3 has 15 residues. The germline V gene has CDR1 MDHEN and CDR2 SYDVKM. Trimming removed 5 bases from V and 4 bases from J; junction bases left unmatched: 10. The CDR3 nucleotides are TGTGCCAGCAGTCAGGGGGAGGCAGTGAGCTATGGCTACACCTTC. Protein: CASSQGEAVSYGYTF.

This chain links TRBV7-2 with TRBJ2-7, with TRBD1 matching 9 bases. The germline V gene encodes CDR1 SGHTA and CDR2 FQGNSA. The CDR3 contains 15 residues. V shed 8 bases and J 3 bases; nucleotides not matched to a gene: 11. CDR3 in amino acids: CASGPPGQGHYEQYF. CDR3 nucleotides: TGTGCCAGCGGCCCTCCGGGACAGGGACACTACGAGCAGTACTTC.